What follows are 30 T cell receptor beta chains derived from one specimen sequenced in a study of T cell changes during pregnancy in multiple sclerosis. TCRdb keeps only in-frame clones here, not all; method: immunoSEQ multiplex PCR. This sample has 40,000 or so clones, with around nine tenths found just once. The material was CD4+ T cells from peripheral blood mononuclear cells, obtained in the third trimester of pregnancy. The source of these receptors is a female donor with multiple sclerosis, enrolled in a pregnancy study.

The CDR3 protein is CSVDSGGAEEQYF. The CDR3 nucleotides are TGCAGCGTTGATTCAGGGGGCGCGGAGGAGCAGTACTTC. The genes are TRBV29-1 and TRBJ2-7; 8 nucleotides match TRBD1. This CDR3 region has 13 residues. Germline V gene data show CDR1 as SQVTM and CDR2 as ANQGSEA. V gave up 3 bases and J gave up 7 bases; unmatched junction bases: 8.

The chain employs TRBV6-5 and TRBJ2-7; D remains ambiguous. Trimming pared 2 bases from V and 0 bases from J, leaving 8 bases between. Germline CDR1 reads MNHEY; CDR2 reads SVGAGI. The CDR3 totals 14 residues. As DNA, the CDR3 is TGTGCCAGCAGTTACACAAGGAGCTCCTACGAGCAGTACTTC. Protein: CASSYTRSSYEQYF.

With respect to this clone: In the same sample, other DNA sequences code for this CDR3. The chain is built from TRBV15 and TRBJ1-5, with 8 bases matching TRBD1. The CDR3 loop spans 14 amino acids. V was clipped by 5 bases and J by 7 bases; unmatched bases: 7. The germline V gene encodes CDR1 LNHNV and CDR2 YYDKDF (reference sequence). The CDR3 coding sequence is TGTGCCACCAGCGGCAGGGGGCCGGGGCAGCCCCAGCATTTT. This translates into CATSGRGPGQPQHF.

This clone came up once. V gene TRBV6-1 combines with J gene TRBJ1-3; D gene uncertain. CDR3 length: 18 amino acids. The germline CDR1 and CDR2 sequences are MNHNS and SASEGT. Trimming stripped 1 base from V and 0 bases from J, with 16 bases between. CDR3 protein: CASSEDHGVLLSGNTIYF. The CDR3 bases are TGTGCCAGCAGTGAAGACCACGGGGTACTACTCTCTGGAAACACCATATATTTT.

The chain has TRBV19 and TRBJ2-2; D might be TRBD2 (7 bases). Trimming cost V 6 bases and J 2 bases, with 19 bases left between them. This CDR3 has 17 residues. In germline, CDR1 is LNHDA, CDR2 SQIVND (reference sequence). The CDR3 sequence: CASSQYLGGANTGELFF. In DNA, the CDR3 is TGTGCCAGTAGCCAGTATTTAGGGGGGGCTAACACCGGGGAGCTGTTTTTT. The full variable domain, rest sourced from reference TRBV19 and TRBJ2-2, is DGGITQSPKYLFRKEGQNVTLSCEQNLNHDAMYWYRQDPGQGLRLIYYSQIVNDFQKGDIAEGYSVSREKKESFPLTVTSAQKNPTAFYLCASSQYLGGANTGELFFGEGSRLTVL.

V and J are TRBV29-1 and TRBJ1-1, with D perhaps TRBD1 (6 bases). The length of the CDR3 is 15 residues. Germline assignment: CDR1 SQVTM and CDR2 ANQGSEA. Trimming shortened V by 7 bases and J by 7 bases, and 25 bases separated the two germline ends. The CDR3, as DNA: TGCAGCGCTGTCGGCCGGGGGGCCCTTGATGATGAAGCTTTCTTT. Residues: CSAVGRGALDDEAFF.

The chain employs TRBV10-3 and TRBJ2-3; TRBD2 matches at 8 bases. The V gene end was trimmed by 7 bases and the J gene end by 2 bases; junction bases not matched to a gene: 11. This CDR3 has 16 residues. The germline CDR1 and CDR2 sequences are ENHRY and SYGVKD. The CDR3 coding sequence is TGTGCCATCAAAGGGGAACTAGCGGCTATCACAGATACGCAGTATTTT. Translating it yields CAIKGELAAITDTQYF.

V and J are TRBV6-4 and TRBJ2-7; 9 bases map to TRBD1. Unmatched junction bases numbered 10, after V lost 3 bases and J lost 4 bases. Per the germline V gene, CDR1 is MRHNA and CDR2 is SNTAGT. CDR3 size: 16 residues. This chain's CDR3 is CASSERVQGAVYEQYF. In DNA form, the CDR3 reads TGTGCCAGCAGTGAAAGAGTACAGGGGGCGGTTTACGAGCAGTACTTC.

This clone has a handful of counts. The chain has TRBV7-2 and TRBJ1-3; D gene unclear. Germline V gene sequence: CDR1 SGHTA, CDR2 FQGNSA. CDR3 length: 13 amino acids. V was shortened by 4 bases and J by 4 bases, with 8 bases between the two germline ends. The CDR3 sequence is CASSSAGGNTIYF. CDR3 nucleotide sequence: TGTGCCAGCAGCTCCGCGGGGGGAAACACCATATATTTT.

The V and J genes are TRBV5-1 and TRBJ1-6, with TRBD1 matching over 7 bases. With 0 bases clipped from V and 10 bases from J, the junction kept 4 bases outside the gene matches. The CDR3 sequence is 14 residues long. Germline V gene data show CDR1 as SGHRS and CDR2 as YFSETQ. The CDR3 loop is CASSLDRGRSPLHF. CDR3 in DNA: TGCGCCAGCAGCTTGGACAGGGGTCGGTCACCCCTCCACTTT.

The chain links TRBV4-1 to TRBJ2-4; no firm D call. Germline values: CDR1 MGHRA, CDR2 YSYEKL. The CDR3 has 18 amino acids. V was clipped by 0 bases and J by 2 bases, with 17 bases between them. The CDR3 DNA reads TGCGCCAGCAGCCAAGATCTACGGCCGGAACTACCCAAAAACATTCAGTACTTC. It translates to CASSQDLRPELPKNIQYF.

The sample holds one count of this clone. The chain couples TRBV28 to TRBJ1-2; no definite D call. The CDR3 runs 15 residues. Trimming removed 7 bases at V and 6 bases at J, with 21 bases between. The germline gives CDR1 MDHEN, CDR2 SYDVKM. DNA for the CDR3: TGTGCCAGCACCCCCGGTGACTCAGTAGTGGATGGCTACACCTTC. It encodes CASTPGDSVVDGYTF.

This clone was detected a few times. This chain uses TRBV19 with TRBJ1-2; 7 positions agree with TRBD1. The V gene's germline CDR1 is LNHDA and CDR2 SQIVND (reference sequence). After removal of 7 bases from V and 8 bases from J, the junction contained 28 bases not matched to a gene. There are 19 residues in the CDR3. CDR3 protein: CASNRGSLNTGTAMKGYTF. Written as DNA, the CDR3 is TGTGCCAGTAATAGGGGGAGTCTAAACACCGGGACAGCAATGAAAGGCTACACCTTC.

This clone occurred once. The chain combines TRBV30 with TRBJ1-5; 11 bases are shared with TRBD1. Per germline, CDR1 GTSNPN and CDR2 SVGIG (reference sequence). The CDR3 totals 17 residues. J gave up 0 bases and V 3 bases, and 7 bases lay outside the gene matches. CDR3 in amino acids: CAWRTGTGGLSNQPQHF. The CDR3 nucleotides read TGTGCCTGGAGGACCGGGACAGGGGGTCTTAGCAATCAGCCCCAGCATTTT.

The chain couples TRBV5-1 to TRBJ2-7; D is possibly TRBD2 (7 bases). CDR1 and CDR2 from the germline V gene are SGHRS and YFSETQ. V shed 7 bases and J shed 2 bases, with 19 bases lying between them. The CDR3 extends over 15 amino acids. The CDR3 DNA reads TGCGCCAGCGCCCGGGGGGCTAGCGGAGCCTACGAGCAGTACTTC. Encoded protein: CASARGASGAYEQYF.

The J gene is TRBJ2-1, the V gene TRBV19; TRBD2 matches 8 bases. V trimming: 2 bases; J trimming: 6 bases; junction bases outside the gene matches: 9. Germline V gives CDR1 LNHDA, CDR2 SQIVND (reference sequence). The CDR3 consists of 16 residues. The CDR3 loop reads CASSIITGGHPNEQFF. CDR3 DNA: TGTGCCAGTAGTATAATAACGGGAGGGCACCCCAATGAGCAGTTCTTC.

The chain is built from TRBV6-4 and TRBJ2-1, with 7 bases lining up with TRBD2. The CDR3 loop spans 17 amino acids. V trimming: 0 bases; J trimming: 2 bases; junction bases outside the gene matches: 7. Germline values: CDR1 MRHNA, CDR2 SNTAGT. The CDR3 bases are TGTGCCAGCAGTGACTCGATTAACCTAGCGGCCTACAATGAGCAGTTCTTC. Translation: CASSDSINLAAYNEQFF.

The rearrangement links TRBV28 to TRBJ2-6, with 14 positions matching TRBD2. Germline assignment: CDR1 MDHEN and CDR2 SYDVKM. J was trimmed by 4 bases and V by 10 bases; bases with no gene match: 6. The CDR3 length is 16 residues. CDR3 sequence reads: CATRLAGGYGANVLTF. The DNA of the CDR3 is TGTGCCACCAGACTAGCGGGAGGGTACGGGGCCAACGTCCTGACTTTC.

CDR3 sequence (DNA): TGTGCCAGCAGCTTAGGGGCAAGTGGCTACACCTTC. It encodes CASSLGASGYTF. The chain carries TRBV7-9 and TRBJ1-2; no reliable D call. Looked up from germline, CDR1 is SEHNR and CDR2 is FQNEAQ (reference sequence). CDR3 length: 12 residues. Trimming stripped 1 base from V and 7 bases from J, with 7 bases between.

The chain has TRBV7-2 and TRBJ2-1; 8 bases are shared with TRBD2. This CDR3 spans 18 amino acids. CDR1 is SGHTA, CDR2 FQGNSA, per germline. V lost 3 bases and J lost 4; bases outside the gene matches: 14. As DNA, the CDR3 is TGTGCCAGCAGCTTTTTAAGCCCGGGAGGGGTAGGGTACAATGAGCAGTTCTTC. Translating it yields CASSFLSPGGVGYNEQFF.

This chain joins TRBV7-9 and TRBJ2-1; 10 nucleotides match TRBD2. CDR3 length: 19 residues. The trim removed 5 bases at V and 2 bases at J, leaving 15 bases unmatched. Germline-derived CDR1 and CDR2 are SEHNR and FQNEAQ (reference sequence). The CDR3: CASSRPAGGPQGTYNEQFF. The CDR3 coding sequence is TGTGCCAGCAGCCGACCAGCGGGAGGGCCCCAAGGGACCTACAATGAGCAGTTCTTC.

The V and J genes are TRBV5-1 and TRBJ2-1; perhaps TRBD1 as D (6 bases). The CDR3 is 14 residues long. Germline CDR1 SGHRS, CDR2 YFSETQ. Trimming stripped 4 bases from V and 6 bases from J, with 14 bases between. The CDR3 DNA reads as TGCGCCAGCAGCCCGATGACAGGCCCCAATGAGCAGTTCTTC. This sequence encodes CASSPMTGPNEQFF. Looking up the rest from reference TRBV5-1 and TRBJ2-1 gives the full variable domain: KAGVTQTPRYLIKTRGQQVTLSCSPISGHRSVSWYQQTPGQGLQFLFEYFSETQRNKGNFPGRFSGRQFSNSRSEMNVSTLELGDSALYLCASSPMTGPNEQFFGPGTRLTVL.

CDR3 sequence (DNA): TGTGCCAGCAGTGATCCAGGGATCGATAGGTACGAGCAGTACTTC. Its protein product is CASSDPGIDRYEQYF. This chain joins TRBV6-1 and TRBJ2-7; a possible D gene is TRBD1 (5 bases). Germline CDR1 and CDR2: MNHNS and SASEGT. V was shortened by 3 bases and J by 4 bases, with 16 bases between the two germline ends. The CDR3 is made up of 15 amino acids.

The chain recombines TRBV18 with TRBJ1-2; possibly TRBD1 for D (5 bases). Germline V gene data show CDR1 as KGHSH and CDR2 as LQKENI. The CDR3 is 16 amino acids. The V gene lost 6 bases and the J gene lost 4 bases, with 21 bases spanning the gap. CDR3: CASSQQVEGRGYGYTF. CDR3 in DNA: TGTGCCAGCTCCCAACAGGTGGAGGGAAGGGGCTATGGCTACACCTTC.

V gene TRBV30 combines with J gene TRBJ2-5; maybe TRBD1 (5 bases). Judging by the DNA end, TRBJ2-7 fits better; the J call may be wrong. CDR3 length equals 15 residues. Germline V gene sequence: CDR1 GTSNPN, CDR2 SVGIG (reference sequence). The CDR3 sequence is CAWSVGAQSSYEQYF. The DNA of the CDR3 is TGTGCCTGGAGTGTAGGGGCCCAAAGCTCCTACGAGCAGTACTTC.

The V call is TRBV28, the J call TRBJ2-5; the D is unclear. V was clipped by 6 bases and J by 4 bases, with 21 bases between them. Germline V lookup: CDR1 MDHEN, CDR2 SYDVKM. CDR3 size: 16 residues. CDR3 loop: CASRPHAHSRGETQYF. CDR3 in DNA: TGTGCCAGCAGACCGCACGCCCACTCAAGAGGAGAGACCCAGTACTTC.

V and J are TRBV11-3 and TRBJ2-1; 9 nucleotides match TRBD1. The germline V gene encodes CDR1 SGHNT and CDR2 YENEEA. CDR3 length: 18 residues. After removal of 1 base from V and 2 bases from J, the junction contained 9 bases not matched to a gene. This CDR3 is CASSLGIDRGSPYNEQFF. DNA of the CDR3: TGTGCCAGCAGCTTAGGGATAGACAGGGGGTCCCCCTACAATGAGCAGTTCTTC. The variable domain in full, with the rest retrieved from reference TRBV11-3 and TRBJ2-1, is EAGVVQSPRYKIIEKKQPVAFWCNPISGHNTLYWYLQNLGQGPELLIRYENEEAVDDSQLPKDRFSAERLKGVDSTLKIQPAELGDSAVYLCASSLGIDRGSPYNEQFFGPGTRLTVL.

This chain connects TRBV6-1 to TRBJ2-2; maybe TRBD2 (5 bases). This CDR3 region has 13 residues. Trimming took 5 bases from V and 6 from J, leaving 10 bases between them. Germline CDR1 MNHNS, CDR2 SASEGT. CDR3 amino acids: CASSSRAPGELFF. The DNA of the CDR3 is TGTGCCAGCAGTTCGAGGGCCCCCGGGGAGCTGTTTTTT.

This chain connects TRBV10-1 to TRBJ1-1, with TRBD1 identical over 7 bases. CDR1 and CDR2 from the germline V gene are WNHNN and SYGVQD (reference sequence). CDR3 length equals 15 residues. J gave up 6 bases and V 6 bases, and 13 bases lay outside the gene matches. CDR3 nucleotide sequence: TGCGCCAGCAGAGACGCCAGGGGGTTTAGTTCTGAAGCTTTCTTT. Translating it yields CASRDARGFSSEAFF.

This clone was seen only once. The chain links TRBV5-1 to TRBJ2-3, with 7 bases lining up with TRBD2. V gave up 2 bases and J gave up 1 base; unmatched junction bases: 4. The CDR3 totals 15 residues. The germline gives CDR1 SGHRS, CDR2 YFSETQ. This chain's CDR3 is CASSFRAGGTDTQYF. The CDR3 DNA is TGCGCCAGCAGCTTTAGGGCGGGAGGCACAGATACGCAGTATTTT. The variable domain in full, with the rest retrieved from reference TRBV5-1 and TRBJ2-3, is KAGVTQTPRYLIKTRGQQVTLSCSPISGHRSVSWYQQTPGQGLQFLFEYFSETQRNKGNFPGRFSGRQFSNSRSEMNVSTLELGDSALYLCASSFRAGGTDTQYFGPGTRLTVL.